A selection of T cell receptor beta chains follows, all from one sample in a study of Ad26.COV2.S vaccination and SARS-CoV-2 variants. The protocol was immunoSEQ multiplex PCR, while the TCRdb copy is restricted to in-frame clones and leaves out a portion. The sample includes about 330,000 clones, roughly nine tenths seen only once; the top ten take around 5.5%. This material consisted of peripheral blood, taken in a trial of Ad26.COV2.S vaccine versus placebo. The receptors originated from a person aged 18-65 years who received the Ad26.COV2.S COVID-19 vaccine or a placebo. CDR3s include the opening cysteine and the closing phenylalanine or tryptophan. A D gene is named only where the DNA matches it firmly. Some rows have no size entry. The others give once, few or many, or a class for an expanded clone.

>NA|NA|TRBJ2-7|TRBV11-2
CASSLRGEQYF
TGTGCCAGCAGCTTGAGAGGCGAGCAGTACTTC
>NA|once|TRBJ2-5|TRBV3-1/TRBV3-2
CASSQEKGEGQETQYF
TGTGCCAGCAGCCAAGAGAAAGGAGAAGGGCAAGAGACCCAGTACTTC
>TRBD1|NA|TRBJ1-6|TRBV7-2
CASSLETGGNSPLHF
TGTGCCAGCAGCTTAGAGACAGGGGGGAATTCACCCCTCCACTTT
>TRBD1|NA|TRBJ1-1|TRBV27
CASSGQGGLPRTEAFF
TGTGCCAGCAGTGGACAGGGTGGCCTACCCCGGACTGAAGCTTTCTTT
>NA|NA|TRBJ1-5|TRBV6-5
CASSYSGGGNQPQHF
TGTGCCAGCAGTTACTCGGGGGGTGGTAATCAGCCCCAGCATTTT
>NA|NA|TRBJ2-1|TRBV7-9
CASSLVQGYNEQFF
TGTGCCAGCAGCTTAGTCCAGGGGTACAATGAGCAGTTCTTC
>TRBD1|NA|TRBJ2-1|TRBV15
CATSSSGQYNEQFF
TGTGCCACCAGCAGTTCGGGACAGTACAATGAGCAGTTCTTC
>TRBD1|NA|TRBJ1-5|TRBV4-1
CASSQGALGTGRDQPQHF
TGCGCCAGCAGCCAAGGCGCTCTGGGGACAGGGAGAGATCAGCCCCAGCATTTT
>TRBD2|NA|TRBJ2-1|TRBV7-9
CASREAGGAHNEQFF
TGTGCCAGCAGGGAGGCCGGGGGGGCCCACAATGAGCAGTTCTTC
>TRBD2|NA|TRBJ2-1|TRBV18
CASSPTSGRVNEQFF
TGTGCCAGCTCACCTACTAGCGGGAGAGTCAATGAGCAGTTCTTC
>NA|NA|TRBJ1-1|TRBV19
CASSITAYTEAFF
TGTGCCAGTAGTATTACAGCCTACACTGAAGCTTTCTTT
>NA|few|TRBJ1-2|TRBV7-9
CASSFLTDSDYGYTF
TGTGCCAGCAGCTTCTTGACAGATTCGGACTATGGCTACACCTTC
>TRBD1|NA|TRBJ1-1|TRBV19
CASSIGTGGTEAFF
TGTGCCAGTAGTATAGGGACAGGGGGCACTGAAGCTTTCTTT
>TRBD1|NA|TRBJ2-3|TRBV27
CASSLGPPTGGAQYF
TGTGCCAGCAGTTTAGGCCCCCCGACAGGGGGCGCGCAGTATTTT
>NA|NA|TRBJ2-1|TRBV12-3/TRBV12-4
CASSLRGTEQFF
TGTGCCAGCAGTCTTAGGGGGACTGAGCAGTTCTTC
>TRBD1|NA|TRBJ2-7|TRBV13
CASSFTGGYYEQYF
TGTGCCAGCAGCTTCACAGGGGGATACTACGAGCAGTACTTC
>NA|NA|TRBJ2-7|TRBV2
CASSQTFVVYEQYF
TGTGCCAGCAGTCAAACATTTGTAGTATACGAGCAGTACTTC
>NA|NA|TRBJ1-1|TRBV4-1
CASSQEKGQARSTEAFF
TGCGCCAGCAGCCAAGAAAAGGGGCAAGCGAGGAGCACTGAAGCTTTCTTT
>NA|NA|TRBJ1-1|TRBV10-3
CAIQGNTEAFF
TGTGCCATCCAGGGGAACACTGAAGCTTTCTTT
>NA|NA|TRBJ2-1|TRBV7-2
CASSSTRYEQFF
TGTGCCAGCAGCTCAACTAGGTATGAGCAGTTCTTC
>NA|NA|TRBJ1-2|TRBV10-3
CAISESNPGRIYGYTF
TGTGCCATCAGTGAGTCGAATCCAGGGAGGATCTATGGCTACACCTTC
>TRBD2|NA|TRBJ2-1|TRBV7-2
CASSLSVVLAGGLDEQFF
TGTGCCAGCAGCTTATCGGTCGTACTAGCGGGAGGGCTCGATGAGCAGTTCTTC
>TRBD1|NA|TRBJ1-4|TRBV6-5
CASRPGQNEKLFF
TGTGCCAGCAGACCGGGACAGAACGAAAAACTGTTTTTT
>TRBD1|NA|TRBJ1-2|TRBV28
CASSILRDSYGYTF
TGTGCCAGCAGTATACTACGGGACAGTTATGGCTACACCTTC
>NA|NA|TRBJ1-6|TRBV11-2
CASSHPGTRNSPLHF
TGTGCCAGCAGCCATCCCGGGACCCGAAATTCACCCCTCCACTTT
>TRBD1|NA|TRBJ2-7|TRBV6-6
CASSNEGAPYYEQYF
TGTGCCAGCAGCAACGAGGGGGCACCTTACTACGAGCAGTACTTC
>TRBD1|NA|TRBJ1-1|TRBV7-8
CASSPGQLNTEAFF
TGTGCCAGCAGCCCGGGACAGCTTAACACTGAAGCTTTCTTT
>NA|NA|TRBJ1-1|TRBV5-6
CASSQLSTRGIMNTEAFF
TGTGCCAGCAGCCAACTTAGTACCAGGGGAATAATGAACACTGAAGCTTTCTTT
>NA|once|TRBJ1-1|TRBV27
CASIRVGRAFF
TGTGCCAGCATTCGAGTAGGTAGGGCTTTCTTT
>NA|NA|TRBJ2-1|TRBV27
CASSLIVSTAWNEQFF
TGTGCCAGCAGTTTAATCGTGTCCACAGCGTGGAATGAGCAGTTCTTC
>NA|once|TRBJ1-1|TRBV29-1
CSVDGGANTEAFF
TGCAGCGTTGACGGGGGGGCGAACACTGAAGCTTTCTTT
>TRBD1|NA|TRBJ1-1|TRBV18
CASSPPPGGGEAFF
TGTGCCAGCTCACCACCCCCGGGAGGGGGCGAAGCTTTCTTT
>NA|NA|TRBJ1-3|TRBV4-3
CASSQDRGSGNTIYF
TGCGCCAGCAGCCAAGATAGGGGCTCTGGAAACACCATATATTTT
>NA|NA|TRBJ2-3|TRBV9
CASSVSWGGADTQYF
TGTGCCAGCAGCGTAAGTTGGGGGGGCGCAGATACGCAGTATTTT
>NA|NA|TRBJ2-4|TRBV6-6
CASSPTPGDLTGKNIQYF
TGTGCCAGCAGTCCAACCCCCGGGGACCTAACTGGCAAAAACATTCAGTACTTC
>TRBD1|few|TRBJ1-2|TRBV10-3
CASGQANYGYTF
TGTGCCTCTGGACAGGCTAACTATGGCTACACCTTC
>NA|NA|TRBJ1-3|TRBV28
CASTPWGQATETGNTIYF
TGTGCCAGCACCCCTTGGGGTCAGGCTACCGAGACAGGAAACACCATATATTTT
>TRBD1|NA|TRBJ1-6|TRBV2
CASKTGVNSPLHF
TGTGCCAGCAAGACAGGGGTTAATTCACCCCTCCACTTT
>TRBD1|NA|TRBJ1-2|TRBV11-2
CASSRRDRGLGYTF
TGTGCCAGCAGTCGTCGGGACAGGGGTCTCGGCTACACCTTC
>TRBD2|NA|TRBJ2-1|TRBV7-2
CASSSRKAGGHYEQFF
TGTGCCAGCAGCTCTCGGAAGGCGGGAGGGCACTATGAGCAGTTCTTC
>TRBD1|NA|TRBJ2-1|TRBV18
CASSPVLRDSRYNEQFF
TGTGCCAGCTCACCGGTTCTCCGGGACAGTAGATACAATGAGCAGTTCTTC
>TRBD2|NA|TRBJ2-5|TRBV4-3
CASSQDASGKETQYF
TGCGCCAGCAGCCAAGATGCCAGCGGGAAAGAGACCCAGTACTTC
>NA|NA|TRBJ1-2|TRBV6-5
CASSPGTLRGGYTF
TGTGCCAGCAGTCCGGGCACCCTTCGGGGTGGCTACACCTTC
>TRBD1|many|TRBJ1-3|TRBV4-1
CASSQSQDRAVRNTIYF
TGCGCCAGCAGCCAATCCCAGGACAGGGCGGTGCGTAACACCATATATTTT
>NA|NA|TRBJ2-1|TRBV24-1
CATPYQGSRNEQFF
TGTGCCACCCCGTACCAGGGGAGTAGGAATGAGCAGTTCTTC
>TRBD1|NA|TRBJ2-5|TRBV9
CASSADRGGETQYF
TGTGCCAGCAGCGCGGACAGGGGAGGGGAGACCCAGTACTTC
>NA|NA|TRBJ2-7|TRBV10-3
CAISESEGEWYEQYF
TGTGCCATCAGTGAGTCGGAGGGGGAATGGTACGAGCAGTACTTC
>NA|NA|TRBJ1-4|TRBV15
CATSRDTALATNEKLFF
TGTGCCACCAGCAGAGATACCGCTTTGGCAACTAATGAAAAACTGTTTTTT
>NA|NA|TRBJ1-2|TRBV2
CASSEALKIGQSPGYTF
TGTGCCAGCAGTGAAGCGCTTAAGATAGGACAGTCTCCTGGCTACACCTTC
>TRBD1|NA|TRBJ2-7|TRBV27
CASSFQGDYEQYF
TGTGCCAGCAGTTTTCAGGGGGACTACGAGCAGTACTTC
>NA|once|TRBJ2-3|TRBV4-1
CASSHLQGVYTDTQYF
TGCGCCAGCAGCCATTTACAGGGTGTTTACACAGATACGCAGTATTTT
>NA|NA|TRBJ2-1|TRBV4-3
CASSQDPSGYEQFF
TGCGCCAGCAGCCAAGATCCTTCAGGGTATGAGCAGTTCTTC
>TRBD2|NA|TRBJ2-1|TRBV29-1
CSVGQGSGGANEQFF
TGCAGCGTTGGTCAGGGGAGCGGGGGGGCAAATGAGCAGTTCTTC
>NA|NA|TRBJ1-1|TRBV19
CASSMTQGNTEAFF
TGTGCCAGTAGTATGACGCAGGGGAACACTGAAGCTTTCTTT
>NA|NA|TRBJ2-1|TRBV15
CATSIPPRGFWNEQFF
TGTGCCACCAGCATCCCTCCCCGTGGGTTCTGGAATGAGCAGTTCTTC
>TRBD1|NA|TRBJ2-3|TRBV6-4
CASSANRGGPTDTQYF
TGTGCCAGCAGTGCCAACAGGGGTGGTCCCACAGATACGCAGTATTTT
>TRBD1|NA|TRBJ1-2|TRBV7-9
CASSSRQGMARYTF
TGTGCCAGCAGCTCCCGACAGGGGATGGCTCGCTACACCTTC